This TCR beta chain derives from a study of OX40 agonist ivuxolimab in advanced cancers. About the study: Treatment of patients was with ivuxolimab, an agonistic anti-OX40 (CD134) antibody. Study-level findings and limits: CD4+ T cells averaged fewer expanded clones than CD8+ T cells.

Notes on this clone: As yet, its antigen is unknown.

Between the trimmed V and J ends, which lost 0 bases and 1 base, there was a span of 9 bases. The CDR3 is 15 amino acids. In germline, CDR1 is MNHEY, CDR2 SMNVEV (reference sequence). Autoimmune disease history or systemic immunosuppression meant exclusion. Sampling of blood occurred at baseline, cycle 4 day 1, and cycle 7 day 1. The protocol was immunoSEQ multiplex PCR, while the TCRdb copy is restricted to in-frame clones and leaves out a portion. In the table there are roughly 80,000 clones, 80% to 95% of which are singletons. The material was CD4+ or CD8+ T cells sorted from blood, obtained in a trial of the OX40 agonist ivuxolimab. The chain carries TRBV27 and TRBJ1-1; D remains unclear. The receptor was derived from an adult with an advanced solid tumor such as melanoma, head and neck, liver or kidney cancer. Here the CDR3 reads CASSLSGRWNTEAFF. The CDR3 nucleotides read TGTGCCAGCAGTTTATCGGGGAGATGGAACACTGAAGCTTTCTTT.